This T cell receptor (beta chain) comes out of a study of Tregs in tolerant kidney transplant recipients. The data were produced by immunoSEQ multiplex PCR, yet TCRdb's version contains in-frame clones alone and is incomplete. This repertoire shows approximately 16,000 clones, 80% found once; its top ten account for about 1.7%. Unstimulated regulatory T cells (CD4+CD25+CD127-), CD4+CD25- non-regulatory cells, CD4 and CD8 cells were FACS-sorted from thawed PBMCs. On this clone: Its target is not known.

General study findings and limits: Few patients were studied, so findings need validation in larger groups. Tregs expanded with activated donor B cells seemed most donor-specific.

The V gene end was trimmed by 5 bases and the J gene end by 12 bases; junction bases not matched to a gene: 17. The CDR3 extends over 16 amino acids. Looked up from germline, CDR1 is MNHEY and CDR2 is SMNVEV (reference sequence). This chain uses TRBV27 with TRBJ2-1; TRBD2 matches at 9 bases. The specimen was Tregs from blood, collected before the transplant. This TCR came from a human donor who received a combined kidney and bone marrow transplant. The DNA of the CDR3 is TGTGCCAGCAGTGGCGCCGGGACTAGCAACCTGTGGGTGCAGTTCTTC. Amino acids: CASSGAGTSNLWVQFF.